The 3 T cell receptor beta chains given below trace back to one sample, sequenced in a study of beta chain features in type 1 diabetes. Study-level points and caveats: Moderately but significantly shorter TCRB CDR3s were found in Type 1 diabetes patients in all four CD4+ subsets.

Expressed TCRB transcripts got sequenced, as all isolated RNA was reverse transcribed. Measured with immunoSEQ multiplex PCR; TCRdb has only the in-frame clones, and not every one. The table includes some 350,000 clones, roughly 9.8% detected once. These receptors have no identified antigens. Sequencing was performed on central memory CD4+ T cells from blood. Receptors originate from a man in his thirties or forties with type 1 diabetes.

Details on this clone: A much larger clone lies one base from this, so it may be a read error. The J gene is TRBJ1-1, the V gene TRBV7-9; D ambiguous. V lost 3 bases, J lost 3 bases, and 5 bases lay in between. The CDR3 extends over 12 amino acids. Per germline, CDR1 SEHNR and CDR2 FQNEAQ (reference sequence). DNA of the CDR3: TGTGCCAGCAGCTTCCAGGACACTGAAGCTTTCTTT. Residues: CASSFQDTEAFF.

The chain joins TRBV29-1 to TRBJ2-7, with D possibly matching TRBD2 (5 bases). The CDR3 runs to 14 residues. Per the germline V gene, CDR1 is SQVTM and CDR2 is ANQGSEA. Deletions cut 3 bases from V and 1 base from J, with 13 bases between. This chain's CDR3 is CSVETGSGSYEQYF. CDR3 DNA: TGCAGCGTTGAGACGGGATCTGGGTCCTACGAGCAGTACTTC.

This clone was observed a handful of times. J is TRBJ2-3 and V is TRBV11-2; perhaps TRBD1 as D (6 bases). Trimming removed 0 bases at V and 4 bases at J, with 23 bases between. Germline V gives CDR1 SGHAT, CDR2 FQNNGV. CDR3 length: 19 amino acids. The CDR3 region has the DNA TGTGCCAGCAGCTTAGACTGGGACAAGCCGACTACAAACGCAGATACGCAGTATTTT. It translates to CASSLDWDKPTTNADTQYF.